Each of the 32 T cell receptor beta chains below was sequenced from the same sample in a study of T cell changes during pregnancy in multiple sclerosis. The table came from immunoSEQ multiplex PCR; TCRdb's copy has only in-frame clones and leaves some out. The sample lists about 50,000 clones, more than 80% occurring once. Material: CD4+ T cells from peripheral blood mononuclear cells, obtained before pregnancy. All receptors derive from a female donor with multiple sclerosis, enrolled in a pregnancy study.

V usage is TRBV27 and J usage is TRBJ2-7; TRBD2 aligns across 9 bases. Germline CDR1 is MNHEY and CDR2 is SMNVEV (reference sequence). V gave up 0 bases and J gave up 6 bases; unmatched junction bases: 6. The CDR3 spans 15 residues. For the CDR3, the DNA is TGTGCCAGCAGTTTATCCAAAGCGGGAGGCGCCGAGCAGTACTTC. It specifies CASSLSKAGGAEQYF.

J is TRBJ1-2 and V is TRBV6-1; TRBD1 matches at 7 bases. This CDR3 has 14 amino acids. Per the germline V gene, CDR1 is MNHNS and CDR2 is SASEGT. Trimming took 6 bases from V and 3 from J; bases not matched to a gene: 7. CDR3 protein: CASRPGQVDYGYTF. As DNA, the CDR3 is TGTGCCAGCAGGCCCGGACAGGTGGACTATGGCTACACCTTC.

The CDR3 loop reads CASSTSGQHTQYF. CDR3 nucleotides: TGTGCCAGCAGTACATCGGGACAACATACGCAGTATTTT. The rearrangement uses TRBV6-6 and TRBJ2-3, with a weak D call TRBD1 (6 bases). The CDR3 contains 13 residues. Germline V gene lookup returns CDR1 MNHNY and CDR2 SVGAGI (reference sequence). Trimming left V 5 bases short and J 7 bases short, with 13 bases between.

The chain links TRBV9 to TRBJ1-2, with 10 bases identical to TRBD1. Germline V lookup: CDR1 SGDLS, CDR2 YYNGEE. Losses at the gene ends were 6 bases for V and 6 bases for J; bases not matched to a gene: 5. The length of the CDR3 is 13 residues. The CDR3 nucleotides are TGTGCCAGCAACCGACAGGGGGCGGATGGCTACACCTTC. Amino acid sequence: CASNRQGADGYTF.

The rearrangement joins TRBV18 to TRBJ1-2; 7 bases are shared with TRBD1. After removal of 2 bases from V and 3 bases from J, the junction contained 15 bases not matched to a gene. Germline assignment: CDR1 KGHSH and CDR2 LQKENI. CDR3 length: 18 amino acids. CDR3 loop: CASSPSGKRQGGDYGYTF. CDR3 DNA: TGTGCCAGCTCACCATCGGGCAAACGACAGGGCGGTGACTATGGCTACACCTTC.

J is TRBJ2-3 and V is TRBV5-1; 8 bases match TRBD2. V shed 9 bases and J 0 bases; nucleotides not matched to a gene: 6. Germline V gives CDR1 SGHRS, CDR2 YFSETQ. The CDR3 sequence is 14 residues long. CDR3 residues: CATQRESSTDTQYF. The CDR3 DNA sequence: TGCGCCACCCAGCGGGAGAGCAGCACAGATACGCAGTATTTT.

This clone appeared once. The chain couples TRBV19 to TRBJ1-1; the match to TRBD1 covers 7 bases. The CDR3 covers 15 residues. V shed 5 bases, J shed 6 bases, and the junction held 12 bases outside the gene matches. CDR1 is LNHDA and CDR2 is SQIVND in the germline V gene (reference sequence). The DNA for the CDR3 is TGTGCCAGTAGTTGGCGGGAACAGGGGTTTCCTGAAGCTTTCTTT. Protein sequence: CASSWREQGFPEAFF.

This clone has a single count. CDR3 protein: CASSVETGGGTEAFF. The DNA for the CDR3 is TGTGCCAGCAGCGTAGAGACAGGGGGCGGCACTGAAGCTTTCTTT. This chain uses TRBV9 with TRBJ1-1; 10 bases fit TRBD1. CDR3 length: 15 residues. After removal of 0 bases from V and 4 bases from J, the junction contained 3 bases not matched to a gene. The germline gives CDR1 SGDLS, CDR2 YYNGEE.

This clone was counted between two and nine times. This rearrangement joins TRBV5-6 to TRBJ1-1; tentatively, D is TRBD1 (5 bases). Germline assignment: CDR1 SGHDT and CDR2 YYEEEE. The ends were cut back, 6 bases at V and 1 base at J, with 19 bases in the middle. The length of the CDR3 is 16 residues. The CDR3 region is CASTRPRAGRNTEAFF. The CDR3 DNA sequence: TGTGCCAGCACCCGACCCAGGGCGGGGAGGAACACTGAAGCTTTCTTT. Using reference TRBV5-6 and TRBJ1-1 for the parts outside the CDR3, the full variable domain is DAGVTQSPTHLIKTRGQQVTLRCSPKSGHDTVSWYQQALGQGPQFIFQYYEEEERQRGNFPDRFSGHQFPNYSSELNVNALLLGDSALYLCASTRPRAGRNTEAFFGQGTRLTVV.

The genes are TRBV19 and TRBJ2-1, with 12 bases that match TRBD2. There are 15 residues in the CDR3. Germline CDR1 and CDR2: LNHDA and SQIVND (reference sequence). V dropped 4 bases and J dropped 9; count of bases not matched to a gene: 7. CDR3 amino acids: CASSKQTSGRGEQFF. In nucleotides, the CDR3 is TGTGCCAGTAGTAAGCAGACTAGCGGGAGAGGTGAGCAGTTCTTC.

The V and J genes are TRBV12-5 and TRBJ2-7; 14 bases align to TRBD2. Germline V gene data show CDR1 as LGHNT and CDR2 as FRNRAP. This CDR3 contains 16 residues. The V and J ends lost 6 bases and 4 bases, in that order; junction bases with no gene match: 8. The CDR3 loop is CASGRGLAGGGYEQYF. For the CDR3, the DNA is TGTGCTAGTGGCCGAGGACTAGCGGGAGGTGGGTACGAGCAGTACTTC. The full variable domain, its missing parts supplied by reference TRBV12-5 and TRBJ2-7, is DARVTQTPRHKVTEMGQEVTMRCQPILGHNTVFWYRQTMMQGLELLAYFRNRAPLDDSGMPKDRFSAEMPDATLATLKIQPSEPRDSAVYFCASGRGLAGGGYEQYFGPGTRLTVT.

CDR3 sequence (DNA): TGTGCCAGCATGGGTCGGACAGGGTCTGATCCTGAAGCTTTCTTT. Amino acid sequence: CASMGRTGSDPEAFF. V is TRBV2 and J is TRBJ1-1, with TRBD1 identical over 8 bases. V was clipped by 7 bases and J by 6 bases; unmatched bases: 13. The CDR3 is 15 residues long. Per germline, CDR1 SNHLY and CDR2 FYNNEI.

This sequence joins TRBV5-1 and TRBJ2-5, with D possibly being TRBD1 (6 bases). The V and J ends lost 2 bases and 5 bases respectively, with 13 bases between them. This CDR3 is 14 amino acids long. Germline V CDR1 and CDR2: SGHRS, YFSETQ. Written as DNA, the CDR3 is TGCGCCAGCAGCTTCAGGGGAGTTGATGAGACCCAGTACTTC. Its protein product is CASSFRGVDETQYF.

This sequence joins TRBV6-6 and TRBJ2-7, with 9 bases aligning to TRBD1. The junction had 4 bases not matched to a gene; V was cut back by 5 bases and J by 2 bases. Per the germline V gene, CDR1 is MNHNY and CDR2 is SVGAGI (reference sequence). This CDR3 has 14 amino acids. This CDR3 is CASSRTGGTYEQYF. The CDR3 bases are TGTGCCAGCAGTAGAACAGGGGGCACCTACGAGCAGTACTTC.

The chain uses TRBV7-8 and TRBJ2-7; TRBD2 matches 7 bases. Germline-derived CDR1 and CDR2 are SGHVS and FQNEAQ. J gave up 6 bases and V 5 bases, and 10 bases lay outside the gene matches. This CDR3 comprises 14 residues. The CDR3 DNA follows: TGTGCCAGCAGCCCCGGGGAGGGGATTGGCGAGCAGTACTTC. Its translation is CASSPGEGIGEQYF.

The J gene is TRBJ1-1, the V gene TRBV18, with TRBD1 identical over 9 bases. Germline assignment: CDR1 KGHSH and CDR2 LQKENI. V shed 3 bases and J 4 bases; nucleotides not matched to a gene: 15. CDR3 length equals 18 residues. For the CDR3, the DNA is TGTGCCAGCTCACCGGGACAGGGTCGGGGCAAGGTTCGCACTGAAGCTTTCTTT. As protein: CASSPGQGRGKVRTEAFF.

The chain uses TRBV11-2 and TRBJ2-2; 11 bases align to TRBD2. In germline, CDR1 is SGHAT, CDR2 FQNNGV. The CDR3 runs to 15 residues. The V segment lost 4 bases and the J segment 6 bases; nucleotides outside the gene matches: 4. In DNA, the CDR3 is TGTGCCAGCAGCTGGGGGACTAGCGGTGCCGGGGAGCTGTTTTTT. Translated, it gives CASSWGTSGAGELFF.

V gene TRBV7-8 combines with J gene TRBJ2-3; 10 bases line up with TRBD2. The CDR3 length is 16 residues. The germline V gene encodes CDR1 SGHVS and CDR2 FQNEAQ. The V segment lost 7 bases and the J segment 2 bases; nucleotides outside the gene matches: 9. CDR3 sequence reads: CASTLTSGTFTDTQYF. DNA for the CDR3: TGTGCCAGCACCCTTACTAGCGGGACTTTCACAGATACGCAGTATTTT.

CDR3: CASSPTRNNEQFF. DNA of the CDR3: TGTGCCAGCAGCCCCACTAGAAACAATGAGCAGTTCTTC. V gene TRBV7-2 combines with J gene TRBJ2-7; TRBD2 might be the D (5 bases). The assigned J gene may be wrong: the sequence end matches TRBJ2-1 better. Germline values: CDR1 SGHTA, CDR2 FQGNSA. The CDR3 runs to 13 residues.

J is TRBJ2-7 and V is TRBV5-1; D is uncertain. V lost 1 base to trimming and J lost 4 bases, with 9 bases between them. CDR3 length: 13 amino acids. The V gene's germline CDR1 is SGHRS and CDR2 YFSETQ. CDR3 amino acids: CASSLRSRYEQYF. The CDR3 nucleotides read TGCGCCAGCAGCTTGCGTTCGCGATACGAGCAGTACTTC.

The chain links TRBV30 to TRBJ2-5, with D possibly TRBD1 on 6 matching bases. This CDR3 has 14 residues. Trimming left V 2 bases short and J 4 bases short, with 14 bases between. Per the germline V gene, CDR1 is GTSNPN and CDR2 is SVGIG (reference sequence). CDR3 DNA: TGTGCCTGGAGTTTGTTGCGCAGGGGAGAGACCCAGTACTTC. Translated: CAWSLLRRGETQYF.

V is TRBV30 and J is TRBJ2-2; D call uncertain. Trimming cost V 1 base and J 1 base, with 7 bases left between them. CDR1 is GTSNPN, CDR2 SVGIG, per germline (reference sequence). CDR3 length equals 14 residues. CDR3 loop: CAWSGSGNTGELFF. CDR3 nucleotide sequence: TGTGCCTGGAGTGGTTCCGGGAACACCGGGGAGCTGTTTTTT.

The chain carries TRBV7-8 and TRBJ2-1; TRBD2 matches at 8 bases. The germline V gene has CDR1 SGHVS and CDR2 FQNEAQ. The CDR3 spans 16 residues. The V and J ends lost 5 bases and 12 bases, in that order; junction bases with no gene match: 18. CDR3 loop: CASSPKRSGSVPGQFF. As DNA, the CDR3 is TGTGCCAGCAGCCCCAAACGAAGCGGGAGTGTCCCCGGGCAGTTCTTC.

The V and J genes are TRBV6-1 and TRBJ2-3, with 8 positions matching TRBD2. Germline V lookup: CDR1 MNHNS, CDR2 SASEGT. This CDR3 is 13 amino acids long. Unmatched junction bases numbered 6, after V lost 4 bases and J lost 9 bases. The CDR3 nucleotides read TGTGCCAGCAGTGTCCGGGGGGGGGACACGCAGTATTTT. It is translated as CASSVRGGDTQYF.

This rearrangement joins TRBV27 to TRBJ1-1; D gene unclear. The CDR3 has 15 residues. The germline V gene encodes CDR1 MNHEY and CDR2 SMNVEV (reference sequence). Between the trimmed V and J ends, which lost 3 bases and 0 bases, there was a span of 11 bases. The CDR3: CASSFLAAVNTEAFF. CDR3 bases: TGTGCCAGCAGTTTTTTAGCGGCGGTGAACACTGAAGCTTTCTTT.

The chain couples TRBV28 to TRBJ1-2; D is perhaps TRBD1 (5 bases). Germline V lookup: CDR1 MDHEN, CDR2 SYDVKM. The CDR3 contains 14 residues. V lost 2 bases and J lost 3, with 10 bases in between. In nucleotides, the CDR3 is TGTGCCAGCAGTTTAGGGGGGTCTGACTATGGCTACACCTTC. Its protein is CASSLGGSDYGYTF.

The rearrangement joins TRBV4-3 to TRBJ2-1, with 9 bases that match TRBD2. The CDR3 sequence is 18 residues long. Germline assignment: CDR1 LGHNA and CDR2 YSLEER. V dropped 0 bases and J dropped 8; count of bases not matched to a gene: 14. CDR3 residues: CASSQDSGRISVVDEQFF. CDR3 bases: TGCGCCAGCAGCCAAGATAGCGGGAGAATTTCGGTCGTAGATGAGCAGTTCTTC.

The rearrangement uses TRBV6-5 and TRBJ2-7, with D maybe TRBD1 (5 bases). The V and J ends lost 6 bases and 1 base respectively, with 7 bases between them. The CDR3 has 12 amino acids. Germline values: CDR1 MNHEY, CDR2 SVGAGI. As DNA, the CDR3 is TGTGCCAGCAGCAAGGGGTCCTACGAGCAGTACTTC. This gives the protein CASSKGSYEQYF.

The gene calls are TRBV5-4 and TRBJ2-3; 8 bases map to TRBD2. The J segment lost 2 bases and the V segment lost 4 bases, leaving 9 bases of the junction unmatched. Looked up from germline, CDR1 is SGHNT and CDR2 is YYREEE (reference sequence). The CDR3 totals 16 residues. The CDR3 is CASSAGGTLSTDTQYF. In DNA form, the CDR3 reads TGTGCCAGCAGCGCGGGGGGCACTCTCTCCACAGATACGCAGTATTTT.

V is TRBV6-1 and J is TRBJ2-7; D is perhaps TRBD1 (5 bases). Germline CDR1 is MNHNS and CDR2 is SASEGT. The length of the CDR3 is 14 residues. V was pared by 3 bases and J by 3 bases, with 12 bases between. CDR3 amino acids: CASSETDTVYEQYF. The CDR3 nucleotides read TGTGCCAGCAGTGAGACGGACACCGTCTACGAGCAGTACTTC.

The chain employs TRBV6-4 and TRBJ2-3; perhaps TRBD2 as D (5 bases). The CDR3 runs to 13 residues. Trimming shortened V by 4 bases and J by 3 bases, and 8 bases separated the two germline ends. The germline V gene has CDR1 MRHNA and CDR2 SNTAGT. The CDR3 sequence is CASSAERTDTQYF. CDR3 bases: TGTGCCAGCAGTGCGGAGCGGACAGATACGCAGTATTTT.

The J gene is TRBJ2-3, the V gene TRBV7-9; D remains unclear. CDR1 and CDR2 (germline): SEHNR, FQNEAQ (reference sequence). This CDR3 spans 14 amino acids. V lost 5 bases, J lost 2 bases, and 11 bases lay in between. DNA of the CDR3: TGTGCCAGCAGCCCCTCCGCGCCCACAGATACGCAGTATTTT. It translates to CASSPSAPTDTQYF.